This TCR beta chain appears in the sequencing data of a study of identifying expanded T cells in peripheral blood. The CDR3 spans 14 residues. V lost 0 bases, J lost 4 bases, and 7 bases lay in between. CDR1 and CDR2 from the germline V gene are MNHNY and SVGAGI (reference sequence). Turning to this clone: Its antigen is not known.

Assay: immunoSEQ multiplex PCR; the TCRdb copy retains only in-frame clones and omits some. The sample includes 50,000 to 75,000 clones, approximately 83% of them seen just once. Study results and caveats: About 1.2 clones differed between technical replicates, versus roughly 17 and 20 over time. Approximately two-week clone count variance significantly increased as total template count grew.

Source material: blood. V is TRBV6-6 and J is TRBJ2-1, with D hard to call. This receptor was taken from a person aged 18-69 years in good health. DNA for the CDR3: TGTGCCAGCAGTTACTCGAAAGAGTACAATGAGCAGTTCTTC. This codes for CASSYSKEYNEQFF.